This entry is about one T cell receptor beta chain. The CDR3 loop spans 15 amino acids. V lost 2 bases and J lost 4, with 15 bases in between. Germline CDR1 SEHNR, CDR2 FQNEAQ (reference sequence). This sample was included in a study of blood T cell repertoires in COVID-19. Across the whole study: The cDNA or gDNA used as material had been derived from T cells, B-cell-depleted T cells, or PBMCs.

Method: immunoSEQ multiplex PCR; TCRdb's copy keeps in-frame clones and lacks some. This table holds about half a million clones, 80% to 90% found once. This chain uses TRBV7-9 with TRBJ2-7, with D possibly TRBD2 on 6 matching bases. The specimen was peripheral blood. This sequence originates from a young man with COVID-19, enrolled during active disease. CDR3 residues: CASSLSIGGTYEQYF. CDR3 nucleotide sequence: TGTGCCAGCAGCTTATCGATCGGGGGAACATACGAGCAGTACTTC.